This T cell receptor beta chain was captured by sequencing in a study of T-cell memory formation after mild COVID-19. TCRdb used MiXCR to reprocess the 5' RACE reads, holding one entry per CDR3 protein. The sample comprises 250,000 to 300,000 distinct CDR3 sequences, more than 15% of which are singletons, and roughly 24% rests with the top ten. The table lists this clonotype with many counts. Losses at the gene ends were 7 bases for V and 4 bases for J; bases not matched to a gene: 3. Germline assignment: CDR1 MNHEY and CDR2 SVGAGI. The CDR3 is 13 residues long. The sequence derives from a man aged 18 to 30 who had mild COVID-19 (a few samples of this study predate the infection). Cell type and time point are not known. Material: PBMCs or a T cell subset sorted from them (not recorded which). The rearrangement joins TRBV6-5 to TRBJ2-1; 8 bases match TRBD2. The CDR3 region has the DNA TGTGCCAGCAACCCTAGCGGGTACAATGAGCAGTTCTTC. It translates to CASNPSGYNEQFF.